These 15 T cell receptor beta chains were all obtained from the same sample, sequenced in a study of Graves' ophthalmopathy and Graves' hyperthyroidism. Amplified material comprised TCR beta CDR3 regions derived from RNA transcripts. The first round was an RT-PCR with HTBI primers, and the second round was a multiplex PCR. TCRdb independently ran MiXCR on the multiplex PCR reads; one entry per CDR3 protein. This repertoire shows about 210,000 distinct CDR3 sequences, 29% found once; its top ten account for approximately 8.2%. The sequenced sample consisted of peripheral blood. These receptors originate from a man aged 45-60 years with Graves' ophthalmopathy.

CDR3 in amino acids: CASSYQGSNGELFF. The CDR3 DNA reads TGTGCCAGCAGTTATCAGGGAAGTAACGGGGAGCTGTTTTTT. The rearrangement joins TRBV6-2 or TRBV6-3 to TRBJ2-2; maybe TRBD1 (5 bases). The CDR3 has 14 residues. Germline CDR1 is MNHEY and CDR2 is SVGEGT. With 3 bases removed from V and 7 bases from J, the gap between germline ends came to 12 bases.

CDR3 DNA: TGTGCCAGCAGGAGAGGGCTAGGCCAAGAGACCCAGTACTTC. It codes for CASRRGLGQETQYF. The J gene is TRBJ2-5, the V gene TRBV2, with D perhaps matching TRBD2 (5 bases). Trimming took off 6 bases at V and 1 base at J, with 12 bases between the two ends. Germline-derived CDR1 and CDR2 are SNHLY and FYNNEI. The CDR3 runs 14 residues. The full variable domain, its missing parts supplied by reference TRBV2 and TRBJ2-5, is EPEVTQTPSHQVTQMGQEVILRCVPISNHLYFYWYRQILGQKVEFLVSFYNNEISEKSEIFDDQFSVERPDGSNFTLKIRSTKLEDSAMYFCASRRGLGQETQYFGPGTRLLVL.

Many counts were recorded for this clonotype. The V call is TRBV5-1, the J call TRBJ2-5; D might be TRBD1 (6 bases). CDR1 and CDR2 from the germline V gene are SGHRS and YFSETQ. The CDR3 is made up of 14 amino acids. Trimming removed 4 bases at V and 0 bases at J, with 10 bases between. CDR3 sequence reads: CASSRGTNQETQYF. The CDR3 nucleotides read TGCGCCAGCAGCAGGGGGACCAACCAAGAGACCCAGTACTTC.

This clonotype was counted at least ten times. The CDR3 nucleotides are TGTGCCAGCAGCCGGACAGGGGGTAGCAACTACGAGCAGTACTTC. The encoded protein is CASSRTGGSNYEQYF. The chain carries TRBV7-6 and TRBJ2-7; 10 bases are shared with TRBD1. The trim removed 5 bases at V and 3 bases at J, leaving 7 bases unmatched. The CDR3 consists of 15 residues. CDR1 SGHVS and CDR2 FNYEAQ come from the germline V gene.

At least ten counts were recorded for this clonotype. The CDR3 does not end in the conserved phenylalanine or tryptophan, so this is likely a read error. The chain has TRBV28 and TRBJ1-1, with 7 bases lining up with TRBD1. This CDR3 contains 14 residues. V shed 2 bases, J shed 4 bases, and the junction held 4 bases outside the gene matches. Germline-derived CDR1 and CDR2 are MDHEN and SYDVKM. The CDR3 DNA is TGTGCCAGCAGTTTAGCGACAGGGCGCACTGAAGCTTTCCTT. It specifies CASSLATGRTEAFL.

The table lists this clonotype with many counts. The genes are TRBV30 and TRBJ2-7; a possible D gene is TRBD1 (5 bases). V lost 5 bases and J 10 bases, leaving 18 bases between the germline ends. The germline V gene has CDR1 GTSNPN and CDR2 SVGIG (reference sequence). The CDR3 length is 12 residues. DNA of the CDR3: TGTGCCTGGGCCCTTGGGGCAGCCAGCCAGTACTTC. It encodes CAWALGAASQYF.

This rearrangement joins TRBV6-1 to TRBJ1-1; perhaps TRBD1 as D (6 bases). The CDR3 extends over 13 amino acids. Germline lookup yields CDR1 MNHNS and CDR2 SASEGT. Trimming left V 7 bases short and J 5 bases short, with 14 bases between. This CDR3 reads CASTGGRSTEAFF. The CDR3 DNA reads as TGTGCCAGCACGGGGGGCCGGAGTACTGAAGCTTTCTTT.

The genes are TRBV6-1 and TRBJ1-2; D uncertain. V was cut by 2 bases and J by 4 bases, with 8 bases left in between. The CDR3 is 13 amino acids. In germline, CDR1 is MNHNS, CDR2 SASEGT. The CDR3 protein is CASSERQFYGYTF. The CDR3 bases are TGTGCCAGCAGTGAACGACAATTCTATGGCTACACCTTC.

This clonotype was recorded many times. V usage is TRBV28 and J usage is TRBJ2-7, with TRBD2 matching over 12 bases. The germline V gene has CDR1 MDHEN and CDR2 SYDVKM. With 2 bases clipped from V and 4 bases from J, the junction kept 3 bases outside the gene matches. CDR3 length: 15 residues. This chain's CDR3 is CASSLRLAGDYEQYF. The CDR3 region has the DNA TGTGCCAGCAGTTTAAGACTAGCGGGAGATTACGAGCAGTACTTC.

This clonotype was observed many times. J is TRBJ1-5 and V is TRBV4-2; D might be TRBD1 (5 bases). Germline CDR1 reads LGHNA; CDR2 reads YNFKEQ. CDR3 length: 15 residues. V was cut by 0 bases and J by 4 bases, with 10 bases left in between. CDR3: CASSQDDSFNQPQHF. The CDR3 DNA is TGTGCCAGCAGCCAAGACGACAGCTTTAATCAGCCCCAGCATTTT.

This chain joins TRBV6-2 or TRBV6-3 and TRBJ2-7; 14 positions match TRBD2. The CDR3 loop spans 16 amino acids. After removal of 7 bases from V and 5 bases from J, the junction contained 10 bases not matched to a gene. CDR1 MNHEY and CDR2 SVGEGT come from the germline V gene. CDR3 nucleotide sequence: TGTGCCAGCACCGGACTAGCGGGAGGAGTCGCCGACGAGCAGTACTTC. Encoded protein: CASTGLAGGVADEQYF.

This clonotype appeared many times. The chain has TRBV7-3 and TRBJ2-2; D call uncertain. Trimming removed 6 bases from V and 6 bases from J, with 8 bases in between. CDR1 is SGHTA and CDR2 is FQGTGA in the germline V gene. The CDR3 extends over 12 amino acids. The CDR3 spells CASSFSAGELFF. As DNA, the CDR3 is TGTGCCAGCAGTTTCTCGGCCGGGGAGCTGTTTTTT.

This rearrangement joins TRBV12-3 or TRBV12-4 to TRBJ1-1, with 9 bases aligning to TRBD1. CDR3 length: 15 amino acids. Trimming at V came to 6 bases and at J to 0 bases, leaving 5 bases not matched to a gene. The chain's CDR3 is CASRGQGGMNTEAFF. CDR3 DNA sequence: TGTGCCAGCAGGGGACAGGGCGGCATGAACACTGAAGCTTTCTTT.

The table lists this clonotype with a few counts. Mismatch with germline at one junction end may stem from a read error. The gene calls are TRBV7-2 and TRBJ2-5; 11 nucleotides line up with TRBD2. The germline gives CDR1 SGHTA, CDR2 FQGNSA. This CDR3 has 15 residues. The CDR3: CASSLAGGTQETQYF. CDR3 DNA sequence: TGTGCCAGCAGCCTAGCGGGGGGTACTCAAGAGACCCAGTACTTC.

The chain links TRBV12-3 or TRBV12-4 to TRBJ2-5, with D unresolved. Trimming took off 10 bases at V and 2 bases at J, with 14 bases between the two ends. This CDR3 is 13 amino acids long. CDR3 nucleotides: TGTGCCACCCGACCTCTGGGGCAAGAGACCCAGTACTTC. Its translation is CATRPLGQETQYF.